This T cell receptor (beta chain) was profiled in a study of cytomegalovirus exposure and HLA in healthy donors. Between the trimmed V and J ends, which lost 4 bases and 3 bases, there was a span of 12 bases. CDR3 length equals 14 residues. The germline CDR1 and CDR2 sequences are SGHAT and FQNNGV. This clone was picked up a small number of times. Amplification used 60 Vbeta primers and 13 Jbeta primers. TCRdb keeps only in-frame clones here, not all; method: immunoSEQ multiplex PCR. The sample consists of 90,000 to 120,000 clones, about 80% of them appearing once. Sequenced sample: PBMCs. The chain combines TRBV11-2 with TRBJ2-5; D is possibly TRBD2 (6 bases). This receptor was taken from a man under 40 in good health and CMV-seropositive. CDR3 sequence: CASSSLRGKETQYF. The CDR3 DNA reads as TGTGCCAGCAGCTCACTCCGCGGGAAAGAGACCCAGTACTTC.